Included here is one T cell receptor (beta chain) sequence, with context. The target antigen is unknown. This entry comes from a study of CXCR3-negative and CXCR3-positive naive CD8 T cells. The study, taken as a whole, reports: The TRB CDR3s that CXCR3-positive naive cells carried were more hydrophobic than those of CXCR3-negative naive cells.

Germline V gives CDR1 SGDLS, CDR2 YYNGEE. The CDR3 length is 16 residues. All CD8+ T cell subsets were sorted in triplicate at hundreds of thousands of cells each. With UMI labels, 5' RACE was used to prepare the TRB cDNA libraries. TCRdb derives one entry per CDR3 protein from the 5' RACE reads, leaving out DNA. The specimen's table records approximately 120,000 distinct CDR3 sequences. The specimen was naive CXCR3+ CD8+ T cells from blood. Subset noted: CD45RO-CCR7+CD27+CD95- naive CD8+ T cells expressing CXCR3 (TNR3+). This sequence was found in a human donor in good health. Some clones in this sample may be carry-over from other donors' samples. The chain links TRBV9 to TRBJ2-5; TCRdb names TRBD1, which stays unverified in the absence of DNA. The CDR3 sequence: CASSVSGQAPRETQYF.